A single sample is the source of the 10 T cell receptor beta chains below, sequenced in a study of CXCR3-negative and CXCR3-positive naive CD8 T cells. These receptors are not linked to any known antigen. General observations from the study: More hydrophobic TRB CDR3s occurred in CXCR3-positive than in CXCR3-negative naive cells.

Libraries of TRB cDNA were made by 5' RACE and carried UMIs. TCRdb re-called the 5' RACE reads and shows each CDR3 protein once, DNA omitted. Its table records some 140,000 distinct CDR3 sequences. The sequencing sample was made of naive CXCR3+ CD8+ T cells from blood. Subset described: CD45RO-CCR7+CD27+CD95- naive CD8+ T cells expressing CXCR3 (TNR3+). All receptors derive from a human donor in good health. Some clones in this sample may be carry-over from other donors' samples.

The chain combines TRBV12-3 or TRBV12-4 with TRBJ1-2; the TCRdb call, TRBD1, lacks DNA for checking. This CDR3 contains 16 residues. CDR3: CASSSSIRGNFYGYTF.

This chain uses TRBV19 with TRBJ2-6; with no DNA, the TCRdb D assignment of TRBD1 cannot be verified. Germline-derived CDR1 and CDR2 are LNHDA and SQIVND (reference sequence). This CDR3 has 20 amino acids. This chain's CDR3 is CASTNGLPGSTHSGANVLTF. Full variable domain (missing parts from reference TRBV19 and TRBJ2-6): DGGITQSPKYLFRKEGQNVTLSCEQNLNHDAMYWYRQDPGQGLRLIYYSQIVNDFQKGDIAEGYSVSREKKESFPLTVTSAQKNPTAFYLCASTNGLPGSTHSGANVLTFGAGSRLTVL.

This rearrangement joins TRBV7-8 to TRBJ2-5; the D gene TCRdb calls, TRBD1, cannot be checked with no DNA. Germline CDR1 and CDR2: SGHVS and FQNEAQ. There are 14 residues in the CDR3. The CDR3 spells CASSLAGGQETQYF. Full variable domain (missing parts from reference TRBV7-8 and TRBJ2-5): GAGVSQSPRYKVAKRGQDVALRCDPISGHVSLFWYQQALGQGPEFLTYFQNEAQLDKSGLPSDRFFAERPEGSVSTLKIQRTQQEDSAVYLCASSLAGGQETQYFGPGTRLLVL.

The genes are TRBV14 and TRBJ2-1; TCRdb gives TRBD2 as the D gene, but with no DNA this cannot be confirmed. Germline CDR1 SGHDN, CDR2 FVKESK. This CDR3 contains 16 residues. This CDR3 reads CASSHLRTPSYNEQFF.

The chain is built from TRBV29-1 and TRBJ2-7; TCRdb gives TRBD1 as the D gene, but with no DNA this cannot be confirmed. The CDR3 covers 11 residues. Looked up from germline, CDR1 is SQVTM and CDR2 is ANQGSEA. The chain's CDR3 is CSVGRGGEQYF.

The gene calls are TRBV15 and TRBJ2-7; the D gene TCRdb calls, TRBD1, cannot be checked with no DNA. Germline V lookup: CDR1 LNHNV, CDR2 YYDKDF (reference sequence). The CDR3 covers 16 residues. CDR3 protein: CATSRDLAGGTYEQYF.

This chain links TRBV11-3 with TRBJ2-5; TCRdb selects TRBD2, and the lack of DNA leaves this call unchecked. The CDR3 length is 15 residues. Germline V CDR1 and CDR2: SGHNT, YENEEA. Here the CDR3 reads CASSAGLSGQETQYF. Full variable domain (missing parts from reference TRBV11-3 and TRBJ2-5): EAGVVQSPRYKIIEKKQPVAFWCNPISGHNTLYWYLQNLGQGPELLIRYENEEAVDDSQLPKDRFSAERLKGVDSTLKIQPAELGDSAVYLCASSAGLSGQETQYFGPGTRLLVL.

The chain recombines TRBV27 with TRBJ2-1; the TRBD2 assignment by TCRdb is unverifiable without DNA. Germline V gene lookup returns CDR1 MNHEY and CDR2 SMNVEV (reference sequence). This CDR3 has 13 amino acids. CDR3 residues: CASSLSAGGPQFF.

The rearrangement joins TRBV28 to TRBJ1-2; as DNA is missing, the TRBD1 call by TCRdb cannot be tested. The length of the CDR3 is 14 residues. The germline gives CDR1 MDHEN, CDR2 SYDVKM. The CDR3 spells CASSPDRGLGGYTF.

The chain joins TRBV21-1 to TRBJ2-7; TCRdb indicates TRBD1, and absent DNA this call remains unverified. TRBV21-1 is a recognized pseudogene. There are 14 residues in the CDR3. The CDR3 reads CASSSTGQDYEQYF.